The TCR beta chain under discussion was sequenced for a study of cytomegalovirus exposure and HLA in healthy donors (dated 2017 in TCRdb). Regarding the study in general: An earlier analysis of fewer than 750 of the donors reported roughly 300 Gb of sequence data and 117 million unique TCR beta sequences obtained from roughly 170 million T cells. Genome-wide SNP genotypes for about 60% of the roughly 700 donors were used in a later genetic analysis, which treated that subset as a discovery cohort. The study combined high-throughput TCR immunosequencing, statistical association of individual TCRs with disease status, and machine learning to predict cytomegalovirus infection status. In the later analysis, no new phenotypic data were used to find candidate immune exposures; instead, reliance was placed on TCR beta sequences and their occurrence across donors. Of the roughly 400 genotyped donors, approximately 80% fell in the genetic ancestry cluster associated with self-reported Caucasian donors. In a later analysis, previously published TCR beta repertoires from some 640 donors were re-analyzed and high-resolution HLA genotyping was added so that TCR occurrence patterns could be studied. Donor age, sex, ethnicity and CMV serostatus were compiled together with the repertoire data. HLA typing covered class I and class II loci at four-digit resolution. The study aimed to test whether signatures of past pathogen exposure could be identified by cataloging public T cell receptors. To decide whether each TCR beta V gene segment behaved as functional or pseudogenic, an earlier analysis of fewer than 750 of the donors relied on high-throughput TCR beta sequencing. A separate validation cohort of 100 to 150 different subjects was used in addition to the approximately 640-subject first cohort. Typing coverage varied by locus: roughly 629-640 donors for A, B, C, DRB1 and DQB1; more than 500 for DQA1; over 600 for DPA1; approximately 490 for DPB1. All discovery cohort repertoires had been generated using a single sequencing platform. About five DR-DQ haplotypes were handled as single units for association and clustering, since linkage in the cohort was strong. The study used immunosequencing to profile the T cell repertoires of approximately 650 subjects and linked those repertoires to cytomegalovirus serostatus. About 300 gigabases of sequencing data and tens of millions of unique TCR sequences were included in an early release covering around 600 HLA-typed donors. Among some 410 genotyped donors of the cohort, an average of roughly 230,000 unique TCR beta nucleotide sequences was sequenced per donor, of which roughly 18% were non-productive.

Study-level results and caveats: V-gene and J-gene trimming of TCR beta chains was associated with a missense DCLRE1C variant in a later genetic analysis, and the association was replicated in an independent cohort. The authors suggested that the approach could potentially be extended to other disease states and immunological phenotypes. The cohort was sequenced for TCR beta chains only, and without alpha or paired-chain data the features that could be detected were limited. Correlated functional status among segregating V segments might reflect linkage disequilibrium, but an unknown experimental factor could not be ruled out. In a later genetic analysis, fewer N-insertions in productive TCRs were reported among donors in an Asian-associated ancestry cluster than the roughly 670-donor mean. Because HLA typing was missing for some donors at each locus, association tests included only the typed subset. Specific HLA alleles were associated with some 15,000 TCR beta sequences at a false discovery rate of 0.05 in a later analysis. In a later analysis, most CMV-associated TCR beta chains were found to appear HLA-restricted, with HLA associations seemingly driven largely by CMV exposure. For the cohort, immune exposure information was limited to CMV serostatus. A further reported finding was that TCR beta sequences accurately predicted the HLA-A and HLA-B alleles for most subjects in the first cohort. The sequencing pipeline was judged likely to have produced a cluster of highly shared sequence variants as a technical artifact. According to a later analysis, TCR association rates differed among HLA loci, with DRB1 alleles showing the most associated TCRs and HLA-C alleles showing the fewest. In vitro tests confirmed that a few of the cytomegalovirus-associated TCR beta chains recognize cytomegalovirus antigens. Sequencing depth was assumed to be roughly uniform across donors in the presence/absence analyses, though that assumption may not hold. Because counts were too low, some 16 rarely observed V segments, including chromosome 9 orphons, were excluded from the earlier analysis of under 650 of the donors. When HLA alleles, especially DR and DQ, strongly co-occurred, attributing TCR associations to individual alleles was difficult. Some IMGT-functional V segments, including TRBV6-2 and TRBV6-3, could not be distinguished by the 87-base-pair reads and were therefore excluded. According to a later analysis, parvovirus B19, influenza, CMV and Epstein-Barr virus appeared linked to several top co-occurrence clusters. The classifier was reported to diagnose cytomegalovirus status with high specificity and sensitivity in both the original cohort and the validation cohort. In a later analysis, HLA-associated TCR beta chains showed more clonal expansion and lower generation probabilities than non-associated chains that were equally common. The study gave a list of under 200 TCR beta chains associated with cytomegalovirus. Most TCR sequences were observed very rarely across donors, whereas some public TCRs were present in many individuals. Broadly in line with IMGT annotations, most TCR beta V segments showed up in productive rearrangements about 87% or about 30% of the time in an earlier analysis of about 500 of the donors.

The cohort was made up of hundreds of healthy bone marrow donors. At the time of sampling, all cohort members were nominally healthy, though unrecorded immune exposures were likely present. CMV serostatus was positive for roughly 290 and negative for about 55% of the roughly 670 cohort members, and was not recorded for this donor. Each donor provided a peripheral blood sample, and peripheral blood mononuclear cells were used for TCR beta sequencing. Genomic DNA was extracted from the blood cell samples with the Qiagen DNeasy Blood Extraction Kit. The library was produced with the immunoSEQ multiplex PCR assay. For the multiplex PCR, a mixture combining 60 forward primers for TCR Vbeta segments and 13 reverse primers for TCR Jbeta segments was used. A multiplex PCR assay on genomic DNA amplified the CDR3 region of rearranged TCR beta genes. On the Illumina HiSeq System, the amplified TCR beta libraries were sequenced as 87-base-pair reads. The original methods were these. In a later analysis, 80 million or so unique TCR beta chains were counted across the roughly 670 repertoires, and some 10 million of these chains were shared by at least two donors. A nearest-neighbor algorithm error-corrected the raw reads and collapsed the reads into unique sequences, merging closely related sequences to remove PCR and sequencing errors. V, D and J gene segments were assigned by aligning CDR3 sequences to IMGT reference sequences. Each retained sequence needed at least a six-nucleotide match to both a V gene segment and a J gene segment. A rearrangement counted as productive if the CDR3 had no stop codons and remained in frame with V and J, and every other rearrangement counted as non-productive. CDR3 was defined according to IMGT convention as the region running from the second conserved V-encoded cysteine to the conserved J-encoded phenylalanine. Sequences without an unambiguous match to a single V gene segment were excluded from the earlier analysis of 450 to 650 of the donors. An earlier analysis of several hundred of the donors called V segments functional above 56.7% productive rearrangements and segregating when the between-donor standard deviation exceeded 5%. To diagnose cytomegalovirus status from the catalog of TCR beta chain sequences, a statistical classification framework was built. In a later analysis, TCR nucleotide sequences were compared against IMGT/GENE-DB human TR gene sequences so that V and J genes could be assigned. In a later analysis, CDR3 sequences and most-parsimonious VDJ recombination scenarios were assigned using the TCRdist pipeline. A later analysis defined each TCR beta chain by its CDR3 amino acid sequence plus V-gene family, and excluded reads lacking a unique V-gene family. A later analysis removed several hundred highly shared, low-generation-probability nucleotide sequences to deal with suspected cross-contamination and a sequencing artifact. A later analysis calculated a clonal expansion index for each public chain from normalized within-repertoire ranks of inferred template counts. In a later analysis, generation probabilities were computed using a VDJ recombination model fitted to out-of-frame rearrangements, and the results were checked against IGoR. Hypergeometric tests were used in a later analysis to score TCR-TCR, TCR-HLA and TCR-CMV co-occurrence, with a repertoire-size bias correction applied to the TCR pairs. False discovery rates were estimated in a later analysis by permuting HLA or CMV assignments 20 times. In a later analysis, co-occurring TCRs were grouped using DBSCAN, with TCRdist sequence similarity added in when clustering inside HLA-allele-positive subsets. Repertoires with fewer than 30,000 or more than 120,000 public chains were left out of co-occurrence clustering, as were several repertoires with anomalous nucleotide sharing. TCRdb retrieved this table from immuneACCESS and kept in-frame rearrangements only. Not all clones are present; in checked studies, unresolved V genes account for under half, and no reason is known for the remainder. V and J calls and clone size are copied from that table; D and trimming were computed from the DNA. The sample table records under 45,000 clones; roughly 60% of these occur just once. The ten largest clones add up to approximately 9.3% of the sample.

Sequences MGHRA (CDR1) and YSYEKL (CDR2) are obtained from the germline V gene. A distance of 20 bases separates the germline ends of V and J, which lose 8 bases and 7 bases respectively. The CDR3 starts with the cysteine, ends with the phenylalanine, and has 14 residues. Of the read, only the CDR3 DNA is kept; its 42 bases are in frame from base 1. Compared with the rest of its sample, this clone is medium-sized (0.01 to 0.1%). Its antigen remains unidentified. Nothing much larger sits one base from this clone, and base qualities are not available. This sequence was found in a human donor in good health. Recombination linked TRBV4-1 to TRBJ1-1; tentative D gene TRBD1, with 5 bases matching. Sequencing input: PBMCs. The DNA is as follows: TGCGCCAGCGGGGACCTCGGGCGCGGGGGTGAAGCTTTCTTT. It is translated as CASGDLGRGGEAFF.